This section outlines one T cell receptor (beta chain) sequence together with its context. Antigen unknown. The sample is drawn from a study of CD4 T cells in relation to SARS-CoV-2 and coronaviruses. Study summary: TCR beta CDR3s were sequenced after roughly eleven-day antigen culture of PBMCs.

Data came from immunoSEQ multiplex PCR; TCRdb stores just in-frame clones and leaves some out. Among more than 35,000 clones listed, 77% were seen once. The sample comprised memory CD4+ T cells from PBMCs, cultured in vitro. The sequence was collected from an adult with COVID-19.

The CDR3 region is CASSFLDNNEQFF. The DNA of the CDR3 is TGTGCCAGCAGTTTTCTCGATAACAATGAGCAGTTCTTC. The chain carries TRBV27 and TRBJ2-1; D not certain. Trimming cost V 3 bases and J 5 bases, with 8 bases left between them. This CDR3 comprises 13 residues. The V gene's germline CDR1 is MNHEY and CDR2 SMNVEV (reference sequence).